Following are 10 T cell receptor beta chains from one sample sequenced in a study of shared clonotypes between healthy human individuals. CD8 cells regarded as naive lacked CD45RO, were positively chosen for CCR7, and omitted terminally differentiated effector memory CD45RA+ cells. Data came from immunoSEQ multiplex PCR; TCRdb stores just in-frame clones and leaves some out. The data hold about 700,000 clones, with 90% to 95% observed a single time. Specimen: naive CD8+ T cells sorted from blood. Receptors originate from a man aged 30 to 39 in good health.

The chain is built from TRBV5-6 and TRBJ1-4; 10 bases are a match to TRBD1. CDR1 is SGHDT and CDR2 is YYEEEE in the germline V gene. The CDR3 has 18 amino acids. J was trimmed by 0 bases and V by 3 bases; bases with no gene match: 8. CDR3 bases: TGTGCCAGCAGCTGGGACGGGACAGGGGACGCAACTAATGAAAAACTGTTTTTT. This sequence encodes CASSWDGTGDATNEKLFF.

V and J are TRBV29-1 and TRBJ2-1; TRBD2 agrees at 9 bases. The CDR3 totals 18 residues. Trimming cost V 4 bases and J 0 bases; bases outside gene matches: 13. CDR1 and CDR2 from the germline V gene are SQVTM and ANQGSEA. Written as DNA, the CDR3 is TGCAGCGTTGTTCCGATAGACGGTAGCGGGAGCTCCTACAATGAGCAGTTCTTC. As protein: CSVVPIDGSGSSYNEQFF.

The chain's CDR3 is CASSPTPPIAGVPDTQYF. CDR3 bases: TGTGCCAGCAGCCCGACGCCCCCTATAGCGGGAGTTCCAGATACGCAGTATTTT. V is TRBV6-4 and J is TRBJ2-3, with 9 bases aligning to TRBD2. The CDR3 sequence is 18 residues long. The junction had 17 bases not matched to a gene; V was cut back by 6 bases and J by 4 bases. Germline lookup yields CDR1 MRHNA and CDR2 SNTAGT.

This clone was counted a single time. The chain couples TRBV10-1 to TRBJ2-2; 8 positions agree with TRBD1. This CDR3 comprises 14 residues. Germline V CDR1 and CDR2: WNHNN, SYGVQD (reference sequence). Unmatched junction bases numbered 2, after V lost 7 bases and J lost 1 base. CDR3 sequence (DNA): TGCGCCAGCACTGGGACAGGGAACACCGGGGAGCTGTTTTTT. Its protein product is CASTGTGNTGELFF.

This rearrangement joins TRBV5-1 to TRBJ2-1; D call uncertain. The V end was cut by 1 base, the J end by 7 bases, with 9 bases between. The CDR3 length is 13 residues. Germline V gives CDR1 SGHRS, CDR2 YFSETQ. This CDR3 is CASSLWSKNEQFF. Written as DNA, the CDR3 is TGCGCCAGCAGCTTGTGGAGCAAAAATGAGCAGTTCTTC. The whole variable domain, remainder taken from reference TRBV5-1 and TRBJ2-1, is KAGVTQTPRYLIKTRGQQVTLSCSPISGHRSVSWYQQTPGQGLQFLFEYFSETQRNKGNFPGRFSGRQFSNSRSEMNVSTLELGDSALYLCASSLWSKNEQFFGPGTRLTVL.

In the case of this clone: The sample holds other DNA sequences that translate to the same CDR3. The V call is TRBV27, the J call TRBJ2-2, with D possibly matching TRBD1 (6 bases). From germline, CDR1 is MNHEY and CDR2 SMNVEV (reference sequence). The V and J ends lost 6 bases and 1 base respectively, with 9 bases between them. The length of the CDR3 is 14 residues. For the CDR3, the DNA is TGTGCCAGCAGCCCGGGACAGAACACCGGGGAGCTGTTTTTT. Amino acids: CASSPGQNTGELFF.

The chain is built from TRBV5-6 and TRBJ2-1; D is undetermined. From germline, CDR1 is SGHDT and CDR2 YYEEEE. This CDR3 contains 14 residues. Trimming took 3 bases from V and 9 from J, leaving 16 bases between them. The CDR3 region is CASSSTRRKTEQFF. DNA of the CDR3: TGTGCCAGCAGCTCCACTCGACGGAAAACTGAGCAGTTCTTC.

This chain joins TRBV7-9 and TRBJ2-1; the match to TRBD2 covers 7 bases. This CDR3 comprises 12 residues. Per the germline V gene, CDR1 is SEHNR and CDR2 is FQNEAQ (reference sequence). The junction had 3 bases not matched to a gene; V was cut back by 0 bases and J by 13 bases. The CDR3 DNA follows: TGTGCCAGCAGCTTAGCGACGGGAGGTCAGTTCTTC. Protein product: CASSLATGGQFF.

The CDR3: CATSPSGSRSYNEQFF. Here the CDR3 DNA reads TGTGCCACCAGCCCTAGCGGGAGCCGTTCCTACAATGAGCAGTTCTTC. The rearrangement joins TRBV15 to TRBJ2-1; 10 bases line up with TRBD2. The CDR3 extends over 16 amino acids. CDR1 LNHNV and CDR2 YYDKDF come from the germline V gene (reference sequence). With V trimmed by 5 bases and J by 1 base, 5 bases remained unmatched.

The chain recombines TRBV5-4 with TRBJ2-4; TRBD2 is a possible D gene (6 bases). In germline, CDR1 is SGHNT, CDR2 YYREEE (reference sequence). V dropped 4 bases and J dropped 5 bases, with 10 bases sitting between them. This CDR3 region has 13 residues. The CDR3, as DNA: TGTGCCAGCAGCGTTAGCGGAGAAAACATTCAGTACTTC. As protein: CASSVSGENIQYF.